This T cell receptor (beta chain) was observed in a study of blood T cell repertoires in COVID-19 (dated by TCRdb to about 2020). The study in broad terms: Collaborator samples came from the United States, Italy and Spain and covered acute and convalescent phases of COVID-19. The prospective study material was composed of cDNA or gDNA derived from T cells, B-cell-depleted T cells, or PBMCs. Samples came from the ongoing ImmuneRACE study (first 160 participants) plus 1,254 subjects from 6 global collaborators. The repertoires were released in a freely available public database meant as a resource for research on the immune response to SARS-CoV-2. Where available, HLA class I and class II types were taken from metadata supplied by the sample provider and were not determined by assay-based typing. Subjects who had been exposed to COVID-19, were actively infected with it, or had recovered from it provided the deeply sampled blood TCRbeta repertoires that made up the dataset. Nearly every sample came with metadata listing a de-identified subject ID, COVID-19 status, age in years and sex.

The CDR3 measures 14 amino acids from cysteine to phenylalanine. Here the CDR3 DNA is all that survives: 42 bases in frame from base 1. CDR1 and CDR2 (SGHNT, YENEEA) derive from the germline V gene. V ends up 7 bases short and J 7 bases short, with an unmatched junction base count of 11. Samples from volunteer blood donors who had recovered from COVID-19 were contributed by a second Seattle source. The collaborating institutions used their own protocols to collect whole blood in K2EDTA tubes. For TCRbeta analysis, collaborators shipped samples in one of three forms: frozen whole blood, isolated PBMCs, or DNA extracted from either of those sample types. TCRbeta CDR3 regions were amplified from genomic DNA using the immunoSEQ Assay, a bias-controlled multiplex PCR. The paper's data handling went like this. Nucleated cell counts per sample were estimated from amplification of reference gene primers within the assay. To quantify the absolute abundance of each unique TCRbeta CDR3 rearrangement, sequence reads were collapsed and filtered. For each sample, productive Simpson clonality was calculated as the square root of Simpson's diversity index over productive rearrangements. The clones in this table, taken by TCRdb from immuneACCESS, are in-frame only. Not every clone is retained; where verified, under half of the shortfall comes from an unresolved V gene, and the cause of the rest is unknown. V, J and clone size are taken as reported in that table, and D and trimming were inferred from the DNA itself. For this sample there are hundreds of thousands of clones; roughly 87% appear just once. Clones ranked in the top ten supply 2% to 2.5% of the sample.

To note about this clone: This clone's antigen is unknown. No much larger clone is present one base from it, and per-base qualities are unavailable.

Study-wide conclusions, independent of this receptor: The amount of clinical and demographic metadata varied by source and participant and was provided uncurated.

Material: peripheral blood. This clonotype was sampled from a woman aged 45-60 years who had recovered from COVID-19. The chain employs TRBV11-3 and TRBJ1-1, with 8 junctional bases fitting TRBD1. At the DNA level, the sequence is TGTGCCAGCACCCTGTTCAGGGGGCTTTGTGAAGCTTTCTTT. The translation is CASTLFRGLCEAFF.